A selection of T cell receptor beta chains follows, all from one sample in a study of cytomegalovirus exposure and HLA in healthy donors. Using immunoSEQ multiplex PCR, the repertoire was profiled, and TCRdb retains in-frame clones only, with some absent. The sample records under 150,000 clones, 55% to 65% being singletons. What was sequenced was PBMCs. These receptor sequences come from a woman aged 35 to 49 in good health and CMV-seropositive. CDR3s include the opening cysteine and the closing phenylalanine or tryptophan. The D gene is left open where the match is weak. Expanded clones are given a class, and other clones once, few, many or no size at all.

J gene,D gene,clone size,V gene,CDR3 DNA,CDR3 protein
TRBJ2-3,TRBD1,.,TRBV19,TGTGCCAGTAGCCTGGACAGGGGGTACGAAGATACGCAGTATTTT,CASSLDRGYEDTQYF
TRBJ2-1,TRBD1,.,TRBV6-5,TGTGCCAGCAGACGGGGACAGGAGAATGAGCAGTTCTTC,CASRRGQENEQFF
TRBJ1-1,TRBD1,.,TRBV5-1,TGCGCCAGCAGCTTGGCGAGGCAGGGGGCATTAGGGGGGACTGAAGCTTTCTTT,CASSLARQGALGGTEAFF
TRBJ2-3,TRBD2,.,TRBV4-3,TGCGCCAGCAGCCAAGATCCAAGCGGGAGGGCCGGAGATACGCAGTATTTT,CASSQDPSGRAGDTQYF
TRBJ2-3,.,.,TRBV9,TGTGCCAGCAGCGTCGGACAGAACACAGATACGCAGTATTTT,CASSVGQNTDTQYF
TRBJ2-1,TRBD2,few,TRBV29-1,TGCAGCGTGGGGACTAGTCCCAACAATGAGCAGTTCTTC,CSVGTSPNNEQFF
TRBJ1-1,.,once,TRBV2,TGTGCCAGCAGTGACTGGAGATCCTTCTCAGGGGCTTTCTTT,CASSDWRSFSGAFF
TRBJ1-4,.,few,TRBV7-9,TGTGCCAGCAGCTTACGGCAGGGCCGGAATGAAAAACTGTTTTTT,CASSLRQGRNEKLFF
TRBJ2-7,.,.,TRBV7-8,TGTGCCAGCAGCTTATTTCTAGTGAAGGAGAACGAGCAGTACTTC,CASSLFLVKENEQYF
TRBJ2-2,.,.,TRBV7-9,TGTGCCAGCAGCTTAGTAGGGGCCGGGGAGCTGTTTTTT,CASSLVGAGELFF
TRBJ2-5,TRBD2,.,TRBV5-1,TGCGCCAGCAGCACGACTAGCGGGAGATGGGAGACCCAGTACTTC,CASSTTSGRWETQYF
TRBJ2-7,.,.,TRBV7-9,TGTGCCAGCAGCTTAGATTCGACAGGTTTCCCCCGATCGTACGAGCAGTACTTC,CASSLDSTGFPRSYEQYF
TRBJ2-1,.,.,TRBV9,TGTGCCAGCAGCGTAGATAGCGTCTCCTACAATGAGCAGTTCTTC,CASSVDSVSYNEQFF
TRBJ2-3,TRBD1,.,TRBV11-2,TGTGCCAGCAGCTTGATGGGGACAGGGACCACAGATACGCAGTATTTT,CASSLMGTGTTDTQYF
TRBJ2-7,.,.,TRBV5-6,TGTGCCAGCAGCTTGGGGGGCGAGCAGTACTTC,CASSLGGEQYF
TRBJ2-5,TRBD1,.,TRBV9,TGTGCCAGCAGCGTACCTACCGGACAGGGGCGGGTAGAGACCCAGTACTTC,CASSVPTGQGRVETQYF
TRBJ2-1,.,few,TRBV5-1,TGCGCCAGCAGCTTGGGGGCCGGGGGTGGTATTTACAATGAGCAGTTCTTC,CASSLGAGGGIYNEQFF
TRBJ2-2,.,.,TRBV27,TGTGCCAGCAGTGCGGGACTCTCGGTCGGGGAGCTGTTTTTT,CASSAGLSVGELFF
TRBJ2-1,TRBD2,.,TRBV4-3,TGCGCCAGCAGCCAAGACGGGGCGGGAGCCACCTACAATGAGCAGTTCTTC,CASSQDGAGATYNEQFF
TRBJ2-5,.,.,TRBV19,TGTGCCAGTAGTAGGCGGGACGTAGATAAGACCCAGTACTTC,CASSRRDVDKTQYF
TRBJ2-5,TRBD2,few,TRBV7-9,TGTGCCGGGCTAGCGGGAGAGACCCAGTACTTC,CAGLAGETQYF
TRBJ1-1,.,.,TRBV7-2,TGTGCCAGCAGCCCCATGGGCGAGAACACTGAAGCTTTCTTT,CASSPMGENTEAFF
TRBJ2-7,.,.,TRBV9,TGTGCCAGCAGCTCCGGAGGGGACGCACCCTACGAGCAGTACTTC,CASSSGGDAPYEQYF
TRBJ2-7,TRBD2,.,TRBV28,TGTGCCAGCAGTTTATCTAGCGGGAGTAGCTCCTACGAGCAGTACTTC,CASSLSSGSSSYEQYF
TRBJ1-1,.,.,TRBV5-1,TGCGCCAGCAGCTTGGCTGGACCGTCGGGGACTGAAGCTTTCTTT,CASSLAGPSGTEAFF
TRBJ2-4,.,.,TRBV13,TGTGCCAGCAGCAAAAACACACAGGGAAAGGATCGCGTTCAGTACTTC,CASSKNTQGKDRVQYF
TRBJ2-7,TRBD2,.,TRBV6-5,TGTGCCAGCAGTTATACTAGCGGAAAGTACGAGCAGTACTTC,CASSYTSGKYEQYF
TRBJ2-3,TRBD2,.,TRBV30,TGTGCCCTGGGATTAGCGGGAGAATCAGATACGCAGTATTTT,CALGLAGESDTQYF
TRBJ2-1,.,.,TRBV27,TGTGCCAGCAGTAAGGGGTGGCATAGCTCCTACAATGAGCAGTTCTTC,CASSKGWHSSYNEQFF
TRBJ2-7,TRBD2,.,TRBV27,TGTGCCAGCAGTCCGGGACTAGAATCCCTCGAGCAGTACTTC,CASSPGLESLEQYF
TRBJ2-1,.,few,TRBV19,TGTGCCAGTAGTACCCCGTACAATGAGCAGTTCTTC,CASSTPYNEQFF
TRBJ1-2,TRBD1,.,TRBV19,TGTGCCAGTATCGGACAGGGGAGTCACTATGGCTACACCTTC,CASIGQGSHYGYTF
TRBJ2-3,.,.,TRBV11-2,TGTGCCAGCAGCTTACGCCGGGTTGATACGCAGTATTTT,CASSLRRVDTQYF